This T cell receptor (beta chain) derives from a study of shared clonotypes between healthy human individuals. Study in general: Donor ages ranged 18 to 49 years: a couple of women, a few men.

To note about this clone: What it binds is not known.

At the deep level, the assay was run. This table comes from immunoSEQ multiplex PCR, and its TCRdb copy is limited to in-frame clones, with some not included. The profile shows around 510,000 clones, 70% to 80% of them singletons. The CDR3 sequence is 16 residues long. Trimming removed 4 bases from V and 8 bases from J; junction bases left unmatched: 12. CDR1 is SGHNT and CDR2 is YYREEE in the germline V gene (reference sequence). Study-wide results and limits: Among donors, clonotype sharing was expected to be affected by sequencing depth.

The sequencing sample was made of PBMCs. The sequence was collected from a woman aged 40 to 49 in good health. Some clones in this sample may be carry-over from other donors' samples. This chain connects TRBV5-4 to TRBJ2-1; TRBD2 matches 10 bases. This CDR3 is CASSPLTSGTSHEQFF. CDR3 nucleotides: TGTGCCAGCAGCCCCCTTACTAGCGGGACCTCCCATGAGCAGTTCTTC.